Presented here are 7 T cell receptor beta chains from one specimen sequenced in a study of beta chain features in type 1 diabetes. The study, taken as a whole, reports: Across all four CD4+ subsets, people with type 1 diabetes showed modestly shorter TCRB CDR3s.

Expressed TCRB transcripts were sequenced after all isolated RNA was converted to cDNA. Repertoires were generated with immunoSEQ multiplex PCR, while TCRdb's copy carries only in-frame clones and drops some. The sample yields approximately 730,000 clones, roughly an eighth seen once. What these receptors recognize is not known. The sample consisted of naive CD4+ T cells from blood. These receptors originate from a man aged 18 to 29 with type 1 diabetes.

The chain links TRBV12-2 to TRBJ1-1; the table's D call TRBD1 went unverified against the DNA. TRBV12-2 is a pseudogene locus. CDR3 length: 16 amino acids. CDR3 nucleotide sequence: TGTGCAAGTCGCTTAGCGTTCGACAGGGGGCTTTGGGAAGCTTTCTTT. Protein product: CASRLAFDRGLWEAFF.

A word on this clone: The germline gene is not matched at one end of the junction; a read error may be the cause. The V call is TRBV10-3, the J call TRBJ2-7; D is unresolved. CDR3 length equals 11 residues. Germline V gives CDR1 ENHRY, CDR2 SYGVKD. The CDR3 loop reads CAISEDTGPRF. The CDR3, as DNA: TGTGCCATCAGTGAGGATACCGGGCCCCGCTTC.

A few counts support this clone. J is TRBJ1-2 and V is TRBV30; D gene unclear. The CDR3 runs 11 residues. The germline V and J ends were trimmed by 4 bases and 7 bases, with 10 bases remaining between them. Germline assignment: CDR1 GTSNPN and CDR2 SVGIG (reference sequence). The CDR3 region has the DNA TGTGCCTGGACCATGTTGTCTGGCTACACCTTC. This translates into CAWTMLSGYTF.

V and J are TRBV7-6 and TRBJ2-6; D ambiguous. The V end lost 2 bases, the J end lost 0 bases, and 11 bases lay between the germline ends. This CDR3 comprises 17 residues. Germline loops: CDR1 SGHVS, CDR2 FNYEAQ. The CDR3 DNA reads as TGTGCCAGCAGCTTACTTCCGACGGGCTCTGGGGCCAACGTCCTGACTTTC. Translation gives CASSLLPTGSGANVLTF.

V gene TRBV23-1 combines with J gene TRBJ1-4; 7 nucleotides match TRBD1. TRBV23-1 is sorted into the ORF group, with uncertain function. V lost 6 bases, J lost 8 bases, and 9 bases stayed unmatched. The length of the CDR3 is 14 residues. The CDR3 is CASSSLQGREKLFF. CDR3 nucleotide sequence: TGCGCCAGCAGCTCCTTACAGGGGAGAGAAAAACTGTTTTTT.

This clone was seen only once. V usage is TRBV10-1 and J usage is TRBJ2-2; 8 bases map to TRBD1. Germline lookup yields CDR1 WNHNN and CDR2 SYGVQD (reference sequence). After removal of 3 bases from V and 4 bases from J, the junction contained 4 bases not matched to a gene. The CDR3 covers 15 residues. CDR3 in amino acids: CASSEGQGGTGELFF. CDR3 nucleotide sequence: TGCGCCAGCAGTGAAGGACAGGGCGGCACCGGGGAGCTGTTTTTT.

The chain has TRBV6-5 and TRBJ2-5; D tentatively fits TRBD1 or TRBD2 (5 bases each). The CDR3 spans 15 residues. Germline lookup yields CDR1 MNHEY and CDR2 SVGAGI. V shed 4 bases and J shed 5 bases, with 17 bases lying between them. Here the CDR3 DNA reads TGTGCCAGCAGTTTCAAACCGGGACGATGGGAGACCCAGTACTTC. Its translation is CASSFKPGRWETQYF.